These 27 T cell receptor beta chains share one sample of origin, sequenced in a study of blood T cell repertoires in COVID-19. Profiling relied on immunoSEQ multiplex PCR, and the TCRdb table lists in-frame clones only, not all of them. The table has hundreds of thousands of clones, around 86% seen once; the top ten hold around 5.7%. Sequenced input: peripheral blood. These receptors were collected from a man aged 80 or over with acute or convalescent COVID-19.

The chain carries TRBV4-3 and TRBJ1-4, with D uncertain. Per the germline V gene, CDR1 is LGHNA and CDR2 is YSLEER. Trimming left V 2 bases short and J 0 bases short, with 7 bases between. The CDR3 runs 15 residues. CDR3 in DNA: TGCGCCAGCAGCCAACAGGCGACAACTAATGAAAAACTGTTTTTT. Translated: CASSQQATTNEKLFF.

This sequence joins TRBV30 and TRBJ1-2, with TRBD1 matching over 9 bases. The length of the CDR3 is 15 residues. Germline lookup yields CDR1 GTSNPN and CDR2 SVGIG (reference sequence). Trimming cost V 3 bases and J 2 bases; bases outside gene matches: 7. The chain's CDR3 is CAWRNTGGRNYGYTF. CDR3 DNA sequence: TGTGCCTGGAGGAACACAGGGGGCAGGAACTATGGCTACACCTTC.

This clone has only a few counts. The CDR3 bases are TGTGCCAGCAGCCCGGGAGAGACCCAGTACTTC. Translating gives CASSPGETQYF. The genes are TRBV3-1 (or the pseudogene TRBV3-2) and TRBJ2-5; no definite D call. The V end was cut by 4 bases, the J end by 4 bases, with 4 bases between. This CDR3 region has 11 residues. Germline-derived CDR1 and CDR2 are LGHDT and YNNKEL (reference sequence).

The chain recombines TRBV14 with TRBJ2-4; a possible D gene is TRBD2 (6 bases). Germline V gene data show CDR1 as SGHDN and CDR2 as FVKESK. CDR3 length: 15 residues. V was trimmed by 6 bases and J by 1 base, leaving 13 bases between them. The CDR3 loop is CASSSKDYAKNIQYF. CDR3 DNA: TGTGCCAGCAGTTCTAAGGACTACGCCAAAAACATTCAGTACTTC.

This clone was seen just once. The genes are TRBV6-5 and TRBJ1-2; D gene unclear. Germline V CDR1 and CDR2: MNHEY, SVGAGI. V lost 7 bases, J lost 4 bases, and 13 bases lay in between. This CDR3 has 13 amino acids. Here the CDR3 DNA reads TGTGCCAGCACCGAGATCTACAGCTATGGCTACACCTTC. Its translation: CASTEIYSYGYTF.

V usage is TRBV6-2 or TRBV6-3 and J usage is TRBJ1-5; tentative D call: TRBD1 (6 bases). Germline V gene data show CDR1 as MNHEY and CDR2 as SVGEGT. Trimming pared 5 bases from V and 5 bases from J, leaving 13 bases between. This CDR3 comprises 14 residues. The CDR3 loop reads CASSQQGSYQPQHF. CDR3 nucleotide sequence: TGTGCCAGCAGTCAACAGGGATCGTATCAGCCCCAGCATTTT.

This clone was seen once. The J gene is TRBJ2-3, the V gene TRBV14; D is possibly TRBD1 (6 bases). Germline V lookup: CDR1 SGHDN, CDR2 FVKESK. The V end was cut by 2 bases, the J end by 5 bases, with 17 bases between. The length of the CDR3 is 16 residues. CDR3 protein: CASSQKDSRRRDTQYF. The CDR3 DNA follows: TGTGCCAGCAGCCAAAAGGACAGCCGAAGGCGAGATACGCAGTATTTT.

The chain has TRBV28 and TRBJ1-1; TRBD1 agrees at 10 bases. The junction had 7 bases not matched to a gene; V was cut back by 5 bases and J by 1 base. CDR1 is MDHEN, CDR2 SYDVKM, per germline. There are 16 residues in the CDR3. CDR3 nucleotide sequence: TGTGCCAGCAGTCTACGACAGGGGGCCAGGAACACTGAAGCTTTCTTT. Translated: CASSLRQGARNTEAFF.

This clone has a handful of counts. V usage is TRBV19 and J usage is TRBJ2-2; D unclear. Germline lookup yields CDR1 LNHDA and CDR2 SQIVND (reference sequence). This CDR3 region has 13 residues. The V end was cut by 4 bases, the J end by 2 bases, with 5 bases between. The CDR3 sequence is CASSTQNTGELFF. As DNA, the CDR3 is TGTGCCAGTAGTACCCAAAACACCGGGGAGCTGTTTTTT.

The chain combines TRBV7-9 with TRBJ1-2; tentatively, D is TRBD1 (5 bases). Trimming cost V 7 bases and J 4 bases, with 16 bases left between them. CDR1 and CDR2 (germline): SEHNR, FQNEAQ (reference sequence). There are 14 residues in the CDR3. The CDR3, as DNA: TGTGCCAGCACCCAAGAGGGGATTACCTATGGCTACACCTTC. Protein: CASTQEGITYGYTF.

The chain joins TRBV7-9 to TRBJ2-5, with TRBD2 matching over 13 bases. V lost 2 bases, J lost 4 bases, and 4 bases stayed unmatched. The CDR3 length is 16 residues. Germline assignment: CDR1 SEHNR and CDR2 FQNEAQ (reference sequence). The CDR3 loop reads CASSLRTSGSRETQYF. The CDR3 bases are TGTGCCAGCAGCTTAAGGACTAGCGGGAGTCGAGAGACCCAGTACTTC.

The chain links TRBV27 to TRBJ2-4; D perhaps matches TRBD1 (6 bases). CDR3 size: 18 residues. Per germline, CDR1 MNHEY and CDR2 SMNVEV (reference sequence). Trimming cost V 3 bases and J 8 bases, with 26 bases left between them. CDR3 DNA sequence: TGTGCCAGCAGTTTTAGGCCCCCCGGCGGACAGCCGGGTGACATTCAGTACTTC. This gives the protein CASSFRPPGGQPGDIQYF.

J is TRBJ2-6 and V is TRBV19; D unclear. Germline-derived CDR1 and CDR2 are LNHDA and SQIVND (reference sequence). V was cut by 3 bases and J by 4 bases, with 7 bases left in between. The CDR3 runs to 14 residues. Here the CDR3 DNA reads TGTGCCAGTAGTATTCCAATGGGGGCCAACGTCCTGACTTTC. This sequence encodes CASSIPMGANVLTF.

There are a few counts of this clone. This rearrangement joins TRBV7-3 to TRBJ2-1; 9 nucleotides line up with TRBD1. Per the germline V gene, CDR1 is SGHTA and CDR2 is FQGTGA. Trimming took 1 base from V and 2 from J; bases not matched to a gene: 0. CDR3 length: 15 amino acids. The CDR3: CASSLNRGPYNEQFF. The CDR3, as DNA: TGTGCCAGCAGCTTAAACAGGGGGCCCTACAATGAGCAGTTCTTC.

The chain carries TRBV18 and TRBJ1-2, with a weak D call TRBD1 (6 bases). Germline assignment: CDR1 KGHSH and CDR2 LQKENI. This CDR3 has 11 residues. The V end was cut by 6 bases, the J end by 7 bases, with 9 bases between. CDR3 in DNA: TGTGCCAGCTCGGACAGCAGTGGCTACACCTTC. Translated, it gives CASSDSSGYTF.

The V call is TRBV5-4, the J call TRBJ2-7; 9 bases align to TRBD2. The V and J ends lost 4 bases and 0 bases, in that order; junction bases with no gene match: 8. Germline CDR1 SGHNT, CDR2 YYREEE (reference sequence). The CDR3 contains 16 residues. The CDR3: CASSVNGLASSYEQYV. The CDR3 nucleotides read TGTGCCAGCAGCGTGAACGGACTAGCGAGCTCCTACGAGCAGTACGTC.

The genes are TRBV6-4 and TRBJ1-3, with D uncertain. V was cut by 2 bases and J by 1 base, with 18 bases left in between. Germline V lookup: CDR1 MRHNA, CDR2 SNTAGT. CDR3 length: 18 residues. Here the CDR3 DNA reads TGTGCCAGCAGTGACGTTAGAGCCTACCGAGTTTCTGGAAACACCATATATTTT. Amino acid sequence: CASSDVRAYRVSGNTIYF.

DNA for the CDR3: TGCGCCAGCAGCCCAAGGACAGGGAACACCGGGGAGCTGTTTTTT. As protein: CASSPRTGNTGELFF. This chain joins TRBV5-1 and TRBJ2-2; TRBD1 agrees at 7 bases. V lost 4 bases, J lost 1 base, and 4 bases stayed unmatched. Germline assignment: CDR1 SGHRS and CDR2 YFSETQ. This CDR3 has 15 amino acids.

This clone appeared once. The chain has TRBV11-2 and TRBJ2-7; D gene unclear. The germline V gene has CDR1 SGHAT and CDR2 FQNNGV. Trimming cost V 1 base and J 3 bases, with 7 bases left between them. This CDR3 contains 13 residues. The CDR3 coding sequence is TGTGCCAGCAGCTTAGTCGTCGGCTACGAGCAGTACTTC. It codes for CASSLVVGYEQYF.

V gene TRBV27 combines with J gene TRBJ2-3; 11 nucleotides agree with TRBD2. This CDR3 region has 15 residues. Germline assignment: CDR1 MNHEY and CDR2 SMNVEV (reference sequence). With 5 bases clipped from V and 5 bases from J, the junction kept 6 bases outside the gene matches. The CDR3 loop reads CASSPGLAARDTQYF. The CDR3 region has the DNA TGTGCCAGCAGTCCGGGACTAGCGGCCCGAGATACGCAGTATTTT.

The chain is built from TRBV18 and TRBJ2-5, with TRBD1 identical over 8 bases. Trimming at V came to 1 base and at J to 1 base, leaving 11 bases not matched to a gene. The germline CDR1 and CDR2 sequences are KGHSH and LQKENI. The CDR3 has 18 amino acids. The CDR3 spells CASSPRGQASPFQETQYF. DNA of the CDR3: TGTGCCAGCTCACCACGGGGACAGGCCTCACCTTTCCAAGAGACCCAGTACTTC.

The rearrangement joins TRBV24-1 to TRBJ2-5; D may be TRBD1 (6 bases). In germline, CDR1 is KGHDR, CDR2 SFDVKD. The CDR3 contains 18 residues. Trimming took off 0 bases at V and 4 bases at J, with 20 bases between the two ends. CDR3 residues: CATSDLGGRVGFRETQYF. CDR3 DNA sequence: TGTGCCACCAGTGATTTGGGGGGCAGGGTGGGTTTCCGAGAGACCCAGTACTTC.

This chain links TRBV6-1 with TRBJ2-3; 11 bases are shared with TRBD2. The CDR3 is 15 amino acids. Germline CDR1 MNHNS, CDR2 SASEGT. J gave up 6 bases and V 3 bases, and 5 bases lay outside the gene matches. Here the CDR3 DNA reads TGTGCCAGCAGTGATCTAGGACTAGCGGGTGATACGCAGTATTTT. Its translation: CASSDLGLAGDTQYF.

J is TRBJ2-5 and V is TRBV5-1; D may be TRBD2 (7 bases). The germline V gene has CDR1 SGHRS and CDR2 YFSETQ. The V and J ends lost 2 bases and 1 base respectively, with 12 bases between them. The CDR3 has 15 amino acids. The CDR3 loop is CASSFIGGPQETQYF. For the CDR3, the DNA is TGCGCCAGCAGCTTTATCGGGGGGCCCCAAGAGACCCAGTACTTC.

J is TRBJ1-1 and V is TRBV5-1; tentatively, D is TRBD1 (6 bases). The CDR3 contains 14 residues. V lost 4 bases and J lost 4, with 14 bases in between. Looked up from germline, CDR1 is SGHRS and CDR2 is YFSETQ. For the CDR3, the DNA is TGCGCCAGCAGCCGGGGGGCCTTGGGCACTGAAGCTTTCTTT. Translation: CASSRGALGTEAFF.

The chain joins TRBV5-1 to TRBJ2-1; no definite D call. CDR1 is SGHRS and CDR2 is YFSETQ in the germline V gene. This CDR3 spans 14 amino acids. The V end lost 0 bases, the J end lost 0 bases, and 4 bases lay between the germline ends. The CDR3 loop reads CASSLVGSYNEQFF. CDR3 sequence (DNA): TGCGCCAGCAGCTTGGTCGGCTCCTACAATGAGCAGTTCTTC.

The gene calls are TRBV5-3 and TRBJ1-5, with 7 bases matching TRBD1. TRBV5-3 carries the ORF label, with uncertain function. Unmatched junction bases numbered 5, after V lost 4 bases and J lost 7 bases. The CDR3 contains 13 residues. As DNA, the CDR3 is TGTGCCAGAAGCCAGACAGGGACCCAGCCCCAGCATTTT. Protein: CARSQTGTQPQHF.